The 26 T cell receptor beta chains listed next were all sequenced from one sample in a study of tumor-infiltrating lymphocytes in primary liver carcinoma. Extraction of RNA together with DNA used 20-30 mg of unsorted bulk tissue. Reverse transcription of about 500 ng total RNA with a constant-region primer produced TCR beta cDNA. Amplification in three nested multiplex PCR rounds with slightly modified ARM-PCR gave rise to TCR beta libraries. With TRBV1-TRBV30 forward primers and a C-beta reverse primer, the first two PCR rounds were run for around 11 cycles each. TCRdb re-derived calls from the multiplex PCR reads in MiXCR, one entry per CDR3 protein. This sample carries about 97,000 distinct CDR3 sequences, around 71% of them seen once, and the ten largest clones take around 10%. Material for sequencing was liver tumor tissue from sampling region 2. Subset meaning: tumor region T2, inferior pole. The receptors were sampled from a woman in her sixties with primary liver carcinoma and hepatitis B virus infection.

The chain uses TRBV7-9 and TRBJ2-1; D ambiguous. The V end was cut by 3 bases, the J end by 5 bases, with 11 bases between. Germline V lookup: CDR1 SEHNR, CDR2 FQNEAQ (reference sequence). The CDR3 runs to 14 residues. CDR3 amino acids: CASSFQGTDNEQFF. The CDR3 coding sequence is TGTGCCAGCAGCTTCCAAGGAACGGACAATGAGCAGTTCTTC.

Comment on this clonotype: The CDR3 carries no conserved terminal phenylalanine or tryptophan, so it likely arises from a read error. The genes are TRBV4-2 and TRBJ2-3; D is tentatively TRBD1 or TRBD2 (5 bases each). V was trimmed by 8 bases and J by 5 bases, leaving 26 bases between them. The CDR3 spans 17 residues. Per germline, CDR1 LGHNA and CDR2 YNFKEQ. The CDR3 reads CASLGLRVARGKDTQYL. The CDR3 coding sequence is TGTGCCAGCTTAGGGCTCAGGGTAGCGAGAGGAAAAGATACGCAGTATCTT.

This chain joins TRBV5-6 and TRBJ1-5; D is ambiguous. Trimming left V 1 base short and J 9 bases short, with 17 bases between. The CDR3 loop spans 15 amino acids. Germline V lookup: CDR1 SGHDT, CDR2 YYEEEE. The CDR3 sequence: CASSLSSGGVGPQHF. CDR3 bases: TGTGCCAGCAGCTTGAGTTCAGGTGGTGTGGGGCCCCAGCATTTT. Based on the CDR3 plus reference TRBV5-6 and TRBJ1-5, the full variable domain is DAGVTQSPTHLIKTRGQQVTLRCSPKSGHDTVSWYQQALGQGPQFIFQYYEEEERQRGNFPDRFSGHQFPNYSSELNVNALLLGDSALYLCASSLSSGGVGPQHFGDGTRLSIL.

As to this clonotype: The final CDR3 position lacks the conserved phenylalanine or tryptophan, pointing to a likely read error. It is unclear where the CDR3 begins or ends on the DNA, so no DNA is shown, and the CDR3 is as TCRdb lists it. The CDR3 is CSVEGLEALYS. The rearrangement joins TRBV29-1 to TRBJ2-5; no DNA check was done on the table's D call, TRBD2. The CDR3 length is 11 residues, termini included. Germline V gene lookup returns CDR1 SQVTM and CDR2 ANQGSEA.

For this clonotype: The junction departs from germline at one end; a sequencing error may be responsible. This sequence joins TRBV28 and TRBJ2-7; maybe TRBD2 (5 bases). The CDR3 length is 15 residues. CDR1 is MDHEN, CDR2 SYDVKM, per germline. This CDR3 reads CTSNILSGRLYEHYF. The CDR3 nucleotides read TGTACCAGCAACATACTAAGCGGAAGACTCTACGAGCACTACTTC.

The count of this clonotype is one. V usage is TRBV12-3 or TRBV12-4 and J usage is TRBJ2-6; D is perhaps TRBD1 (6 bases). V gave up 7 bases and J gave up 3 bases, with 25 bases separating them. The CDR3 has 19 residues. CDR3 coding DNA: TGTGCCAGCAATCCCGGGACAAGGGGCGCCTTTTATGGGGCCAACGTCCTGACTTTC. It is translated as CASNPGTRGAFYGANVLTF.

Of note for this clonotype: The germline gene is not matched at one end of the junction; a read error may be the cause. CDR3 bases: TGTGCCAGCAGCTTAGGGGGACTAACGTACATGCCAGATACACAGTATTTT. Its protein product is CASSLGGLTYMPDTQYF. The chain recombines TRBV11-2 with TRBJ2-3; 7 nucleotides line up with TRBD2. CDR1 is SGHAT and CDR2 is FQNNGV in the germline V gene. This CDR3 spans 17 amino acids. Using reference TRBV11-2 and TRBJ2-3 for the parts outside the CDR3, the full variable domain is EAGVAQSPRYKIIEKRQSVAFWCNPISGHATLYWYQQILGQGPKLLIQFQNNGVVDDSQLPKDRFSAERLKGVDSTLKIQPAKLEDSAVYLCASSLGGLTYMPDTQYFGPGTRLTVL.

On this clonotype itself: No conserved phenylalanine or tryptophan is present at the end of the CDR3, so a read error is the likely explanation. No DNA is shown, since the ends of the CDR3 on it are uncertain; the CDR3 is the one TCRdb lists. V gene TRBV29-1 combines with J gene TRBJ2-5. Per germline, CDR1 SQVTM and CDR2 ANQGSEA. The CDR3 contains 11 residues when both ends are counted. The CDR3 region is CSVNQQETQCS.

CDR3 nucleotide sequence: TGTGCCAGCAGTGAAGCCGGGCAGGGCTCCGGCTACACCTTC. This encodes CASSEAGQGSGYTF. This sequence joins TRBV6-1 and TRBJ1-2; possible D gene TRBD1, 5 bases. V was cut by 0 bases and J by 8 bases, with 13 bases left in between. The CDR3 spans 14 residues. In germline, CDR1 is MNHNS, CDR2 SASEGT.

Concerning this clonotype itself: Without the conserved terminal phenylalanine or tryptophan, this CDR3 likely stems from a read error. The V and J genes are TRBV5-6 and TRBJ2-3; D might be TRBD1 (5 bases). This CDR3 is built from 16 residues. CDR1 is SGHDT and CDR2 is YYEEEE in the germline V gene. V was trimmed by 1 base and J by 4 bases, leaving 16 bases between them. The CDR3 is CASSLKGLGSPDTQYY. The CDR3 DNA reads TGTGCCAGCAGCTTGAAGGGGCTAGGATCCCCAGATACGCAGTATTAT.

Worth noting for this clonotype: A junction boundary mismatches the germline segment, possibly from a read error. The CDR3 is CASSLGGSTNEQYF. The CDR3 nucleotides are TGTGCTAGCAGTTTAGGCGGGAGCACTAATGAGCAGTACTTC. This chain uses TRBV11-3 with TRBJ2-1; 7 nucleotides align to TRBD2. Judging by the DNA end, TRBJ2-7 fits better; the J call may be wrong. The V gene's germline CDR1 is SGHNT and CDR2 YENEEA. This CDR3 is built from 14 residues.

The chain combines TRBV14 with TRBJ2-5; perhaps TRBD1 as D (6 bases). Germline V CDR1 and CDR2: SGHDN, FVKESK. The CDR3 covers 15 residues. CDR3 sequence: CPGSQVQGLGETQYF. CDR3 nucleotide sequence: TGTCCCGGCAGCCAAGTACAGGGCCTTGGCGAGACCCAGTACTTC.

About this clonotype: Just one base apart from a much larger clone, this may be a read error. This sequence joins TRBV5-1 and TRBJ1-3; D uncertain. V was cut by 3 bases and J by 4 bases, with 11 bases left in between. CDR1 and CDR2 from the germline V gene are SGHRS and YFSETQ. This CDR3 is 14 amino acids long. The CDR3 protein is CASSSSNAGNTIYF. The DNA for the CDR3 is TGCGCCAGCAGCTCAAGCAACGCAGGAAACACCATATATTTT.

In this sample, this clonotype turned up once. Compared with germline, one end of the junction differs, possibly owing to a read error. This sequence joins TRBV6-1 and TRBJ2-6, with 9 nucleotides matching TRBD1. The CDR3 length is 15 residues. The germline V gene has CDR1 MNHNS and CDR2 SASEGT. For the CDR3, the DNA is TGTACCAGCAGTGAACAGGGGGCTGGGGCCAATGTCCTGACTTTC. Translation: CTSSEQGAGANVLTF.

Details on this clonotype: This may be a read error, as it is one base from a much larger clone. The CDR3 DNA reads as TGTACCAGCAGTCCCCCGAGAGGAAAACTGTTTTTT. Its translation is CTSSPPRGKLFF. The rearrangement links TRBV28 to TRBJ1-4; unclear D gene. Germline loops: CDR1 MDHEN, CDR2 SYDVKM. This CDR3 comprises 12 residues.

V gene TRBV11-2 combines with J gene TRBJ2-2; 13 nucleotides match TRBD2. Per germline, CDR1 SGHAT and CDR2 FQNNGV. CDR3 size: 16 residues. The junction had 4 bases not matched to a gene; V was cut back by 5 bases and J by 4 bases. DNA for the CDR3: TGTGCCAGCAGCCCTCGACTAGCGGGAGGCACCGGGGAGCTGTTTTTT. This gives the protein CASSPRLAGGTGELFF.

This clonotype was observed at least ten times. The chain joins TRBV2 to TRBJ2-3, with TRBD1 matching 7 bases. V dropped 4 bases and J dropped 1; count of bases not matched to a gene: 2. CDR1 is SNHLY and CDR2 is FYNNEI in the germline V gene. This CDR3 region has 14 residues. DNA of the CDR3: TGTGCCAGCAGTGTAGACAGGGGCACAGATACGCAGTATTTT. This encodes CASSVDRGTDTQYF.

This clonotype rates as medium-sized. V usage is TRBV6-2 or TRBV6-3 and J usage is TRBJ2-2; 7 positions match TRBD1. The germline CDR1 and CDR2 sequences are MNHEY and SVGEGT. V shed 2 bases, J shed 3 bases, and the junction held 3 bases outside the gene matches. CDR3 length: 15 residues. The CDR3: CASSYDRVDTGELFF. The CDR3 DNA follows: TGTGCCAGCAGTTACGACAGGGTAGACACCGGGGAGCTGTTTTTT.

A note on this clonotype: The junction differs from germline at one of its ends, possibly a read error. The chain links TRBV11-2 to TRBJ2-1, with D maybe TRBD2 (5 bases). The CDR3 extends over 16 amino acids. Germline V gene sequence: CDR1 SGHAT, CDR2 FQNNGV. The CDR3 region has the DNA TGTTCCAGCAACCGACTAAATCCCGAGGTTGCCAATGAGCAGTTCTTC. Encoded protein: CSSNRLNPEVANEQFF.

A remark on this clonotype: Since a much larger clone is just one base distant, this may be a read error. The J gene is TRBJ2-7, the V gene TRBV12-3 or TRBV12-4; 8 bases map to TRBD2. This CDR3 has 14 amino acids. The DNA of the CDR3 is TGTGCCAGCAGTCCGGGACTAGTTTCCTACGATCAGTACTTC. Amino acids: CASSPGLVSYDQYF.

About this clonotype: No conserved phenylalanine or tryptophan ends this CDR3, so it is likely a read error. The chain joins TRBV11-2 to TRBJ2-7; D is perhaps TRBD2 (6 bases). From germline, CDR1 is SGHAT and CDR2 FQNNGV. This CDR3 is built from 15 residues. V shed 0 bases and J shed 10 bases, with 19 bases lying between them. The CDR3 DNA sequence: TGTGCCAGCAGCTTAGACCCTGCGGGGACCTACTATCAGTACTAC. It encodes CASSLDPAGTYYQYY.

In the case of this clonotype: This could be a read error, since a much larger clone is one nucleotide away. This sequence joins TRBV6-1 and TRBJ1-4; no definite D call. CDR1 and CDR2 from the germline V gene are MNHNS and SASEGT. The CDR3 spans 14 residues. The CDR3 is CASSEGVVHEKLSF. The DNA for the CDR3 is TGTGCCAGCAGTGAAGGGGTCGTGCATGAAAAACTGTCTTTT.

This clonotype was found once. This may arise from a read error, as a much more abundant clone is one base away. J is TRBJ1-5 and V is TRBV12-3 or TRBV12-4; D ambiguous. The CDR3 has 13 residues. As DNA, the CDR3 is TGTGCCAGCAGTGTAAGCGGCAATCAGACCCAGCATTTT. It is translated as CASSVSGNQTQHF.

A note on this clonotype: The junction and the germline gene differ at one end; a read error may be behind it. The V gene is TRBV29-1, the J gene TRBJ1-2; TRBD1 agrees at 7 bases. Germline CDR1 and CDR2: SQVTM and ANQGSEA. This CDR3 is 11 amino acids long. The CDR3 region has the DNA TGCAGCGTTCAGGGGGGTCATGACTGCACCTTT. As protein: CSVQGGHDCTF.

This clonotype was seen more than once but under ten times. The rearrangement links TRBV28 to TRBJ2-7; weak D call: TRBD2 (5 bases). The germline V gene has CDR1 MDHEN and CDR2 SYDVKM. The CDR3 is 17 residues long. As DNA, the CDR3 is TGTGTCCAAACCAGCACCAATGCTCGGGAATTATACTACGAGCAGTACTTC. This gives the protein CVQTSTNARELYYEQYF.

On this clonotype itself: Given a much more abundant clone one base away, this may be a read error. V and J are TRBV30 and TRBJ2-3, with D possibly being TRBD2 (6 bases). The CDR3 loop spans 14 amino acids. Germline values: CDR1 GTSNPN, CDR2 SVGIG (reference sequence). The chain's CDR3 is CVWSVGGSTDTQYF. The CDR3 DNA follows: TGTGTCTGGAGTGTTGGGGGGAGCACAGATACGCAGTATTTT.